This record looks at one T cell receptor beta chain sequence and its context. Seattle patient enrollment occurred during active infection, with longitudinal follow-up thereafter. Trimming left V 7 bases short and J 0 bases short, with 11 bases between. Germline CDR1 and CDR2: SNHLY and FYNNEI. The CDR3 is 14 residues long. The source of the sample is a study of blood T cell repertoires in COVID-19. At the level of the study: Both acute and convalescent COVID-19 samples were obtained from the United States, Italy and Spain. The analysed material was cDNA or gDNA that came from T cells, B-cell-depleted T cells, or PBMCs.

Original methodology: The authors estimated nucleated cell counts from reference gene primer amplification. TCRdb's table, derived via immunoSEQ multiplex PCR, lists solely in-frame clones and lacks some. V, J and clone size are those of that table, while D and trimming were read from the DNA. Here the sample spans some 150,000 clones, 70% to 90% being singletons. This chain uses TRBV2 with TRBJ2-3; D unclear. The clonotype originates from a woman aged 55-69 years with COVID-19, enrolled during active disease. Sequenced: peripheral blood. This CDR3 is CASKSPISTDTQYF. The CDR3 DNA is TGTGCCAGCAAGTCGCCTATCAGCACAGATACGCAGTATTTT.